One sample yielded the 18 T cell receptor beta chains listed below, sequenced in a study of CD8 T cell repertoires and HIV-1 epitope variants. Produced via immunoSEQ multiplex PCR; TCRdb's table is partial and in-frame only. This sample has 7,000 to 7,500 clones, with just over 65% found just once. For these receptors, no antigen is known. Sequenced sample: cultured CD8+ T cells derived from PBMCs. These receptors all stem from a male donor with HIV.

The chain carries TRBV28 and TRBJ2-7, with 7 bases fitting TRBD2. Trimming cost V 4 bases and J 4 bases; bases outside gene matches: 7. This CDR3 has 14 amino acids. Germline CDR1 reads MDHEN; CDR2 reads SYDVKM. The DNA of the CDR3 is TGTGCCAGCAGTTGGGAGGGCCGGGGGTACGAGCAGTACTTC. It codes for CASSWEGRGYEQYF.

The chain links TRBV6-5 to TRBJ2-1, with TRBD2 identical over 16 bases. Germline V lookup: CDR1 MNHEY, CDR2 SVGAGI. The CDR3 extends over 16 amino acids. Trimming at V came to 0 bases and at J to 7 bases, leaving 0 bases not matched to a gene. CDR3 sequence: CASSYSGLAGGNEQFF. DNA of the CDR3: TGTGCCAGCAGTTACTCGGGACTAGCGGGGGGGAATGAGCAGTTCTTC.

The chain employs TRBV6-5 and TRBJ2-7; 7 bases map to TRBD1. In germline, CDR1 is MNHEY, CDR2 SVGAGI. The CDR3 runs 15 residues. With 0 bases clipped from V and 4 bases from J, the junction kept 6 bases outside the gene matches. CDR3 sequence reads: CASSYSRTGGYEQYF. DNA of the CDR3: TGTGCCAGCAGTTACTCGAGGACAGGTGGTTACGAGCAGTACTTC.

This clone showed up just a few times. The CDR3: CASSGLAGGTDTQYF. CDR3 coding DNA: TGTGCCAGCAGTGGACTAGCGGGGGGCACAGATACGCAGTATTTT. This rearrangement joins TRBV6-5 to TRBJ2-3; the match to TRBD2 covers 13 bases. This CDR3 region has 15 residues. The V gene's germline CDR1 is MNHEY and CDR2 SVGAGI. V lost 5 bases and J lost 1; bases outside the gene matches: 0.

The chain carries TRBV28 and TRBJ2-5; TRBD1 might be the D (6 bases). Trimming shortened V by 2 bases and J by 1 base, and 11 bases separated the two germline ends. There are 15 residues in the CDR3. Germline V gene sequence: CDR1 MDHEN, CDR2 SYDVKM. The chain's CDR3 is CASSLQGKVQETQYF. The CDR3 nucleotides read TGTGCCAGCAGTTTACAGGGGAAGGTCCAAGAGACCCAGTACTTC.

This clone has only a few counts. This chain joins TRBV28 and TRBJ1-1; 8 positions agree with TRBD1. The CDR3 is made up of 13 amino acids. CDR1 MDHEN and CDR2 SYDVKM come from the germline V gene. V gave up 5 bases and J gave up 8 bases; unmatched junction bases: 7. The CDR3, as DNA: TGTGCCAGCAGTCCCATTGGGACAGGAGAAGCTTTCTTT. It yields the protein CASSPIGTGEAFF.

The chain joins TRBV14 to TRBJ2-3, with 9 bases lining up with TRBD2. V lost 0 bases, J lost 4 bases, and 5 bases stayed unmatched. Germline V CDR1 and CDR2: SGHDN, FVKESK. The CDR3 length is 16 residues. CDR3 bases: TGTGCCAGCAGCCAAGAGGCGGGAGGGTACTCAGATACGCAGTATTTT. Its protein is CASSQEAGGYSDTQYF.

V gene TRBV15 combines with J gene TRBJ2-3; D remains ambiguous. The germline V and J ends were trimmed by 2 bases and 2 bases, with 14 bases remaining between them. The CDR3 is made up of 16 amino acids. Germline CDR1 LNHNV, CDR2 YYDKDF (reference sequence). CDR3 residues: CATSRQGVRNTDTQYF. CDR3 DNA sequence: TGTGCCACCAGCAGACAAGGCGTCAGAAACACAGATACGCAGTATTTT.

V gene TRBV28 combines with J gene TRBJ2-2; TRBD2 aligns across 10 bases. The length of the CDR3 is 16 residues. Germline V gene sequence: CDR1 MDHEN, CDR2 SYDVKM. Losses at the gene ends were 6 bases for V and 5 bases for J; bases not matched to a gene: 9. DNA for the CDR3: TGTGCCAGCAGCCCGCTAGCGGGGGCGGGGACCGGGGAGCTGTTTTTT. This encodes CASSPLAGAGTGELFF.

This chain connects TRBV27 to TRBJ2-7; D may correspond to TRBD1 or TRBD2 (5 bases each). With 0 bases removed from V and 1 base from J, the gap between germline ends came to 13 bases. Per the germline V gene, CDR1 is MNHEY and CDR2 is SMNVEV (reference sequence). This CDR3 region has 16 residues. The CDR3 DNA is TGTGCCAGCAGTTTATCAGTCGGGACCCTATCCTACGAGCAGTACTTC. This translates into CASSLSVGTLSYEQYF.

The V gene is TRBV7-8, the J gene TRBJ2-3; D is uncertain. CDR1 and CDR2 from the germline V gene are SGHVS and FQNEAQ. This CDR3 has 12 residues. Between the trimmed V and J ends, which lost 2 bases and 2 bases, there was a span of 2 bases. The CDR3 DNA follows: TGTGCCAGCAGCTTATACACAGATACGCAGTATTTT. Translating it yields CASSLYTDTQYF.

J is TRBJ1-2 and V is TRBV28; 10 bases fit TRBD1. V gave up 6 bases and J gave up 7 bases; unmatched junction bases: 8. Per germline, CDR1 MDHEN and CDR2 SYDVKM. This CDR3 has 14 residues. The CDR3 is CASSAPGTGVGYTF. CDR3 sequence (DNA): TGTGCCAGCAGCGCGCCCGGGACAGGGGTTGGCTACACCTTC.

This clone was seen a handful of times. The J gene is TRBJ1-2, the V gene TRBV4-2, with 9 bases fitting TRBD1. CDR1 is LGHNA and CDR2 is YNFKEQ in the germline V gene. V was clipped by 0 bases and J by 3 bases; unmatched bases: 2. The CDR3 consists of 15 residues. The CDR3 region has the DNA TGTGCCAGCAGCCAAGATGACAGGGGGGACTATGGCTACACCTTC. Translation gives CASSQDDRGDYGYTF.

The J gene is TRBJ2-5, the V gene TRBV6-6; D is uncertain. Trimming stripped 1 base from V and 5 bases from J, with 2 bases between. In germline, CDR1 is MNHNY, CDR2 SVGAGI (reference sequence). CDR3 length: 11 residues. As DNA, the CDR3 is TGTGCCAGCAGTTACTATGAGACCCAGTACTTC. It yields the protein CASSYYETQYF.

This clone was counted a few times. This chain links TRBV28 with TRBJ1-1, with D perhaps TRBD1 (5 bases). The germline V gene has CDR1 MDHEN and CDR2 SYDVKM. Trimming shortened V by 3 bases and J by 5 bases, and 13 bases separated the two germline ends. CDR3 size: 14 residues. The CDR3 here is CASSLDLGETEAFF. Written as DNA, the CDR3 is TGTGCCAGCAGTTTGGACCTAGGGGAAACTGAAGCTTTCTTT.

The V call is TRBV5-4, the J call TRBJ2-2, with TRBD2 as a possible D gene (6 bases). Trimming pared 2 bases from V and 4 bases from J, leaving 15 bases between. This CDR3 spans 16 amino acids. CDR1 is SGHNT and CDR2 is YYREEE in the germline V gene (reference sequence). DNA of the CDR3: TGTGCCAGCAGCTTCGAACCGTGGGAGGCCACCGGGGAGCTGTTTTTT. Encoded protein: CASSFEPWEATGELFF.

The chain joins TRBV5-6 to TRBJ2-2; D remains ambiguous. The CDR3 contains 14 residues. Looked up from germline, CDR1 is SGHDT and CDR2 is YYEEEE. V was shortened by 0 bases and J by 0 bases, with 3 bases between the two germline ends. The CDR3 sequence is CASSLGPNTGELFF. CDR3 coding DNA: TGTGCCAGCAGCTTGGGGCCGAACACCGGGGAGCTGTTTTTT.

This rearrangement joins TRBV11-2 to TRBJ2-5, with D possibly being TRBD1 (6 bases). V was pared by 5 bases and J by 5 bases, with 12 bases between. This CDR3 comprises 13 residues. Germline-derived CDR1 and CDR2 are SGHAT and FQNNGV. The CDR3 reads CASSRDIGETQYF. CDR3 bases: TGTGCCAGCAGCCGGGACATTGGCGAGACCCAGTACTTC.